Listed here is a single T cell receptor beta chain. The antigen is not known. CDR3 length: 15 amino acids. Germline V CDR1 and CDR2: GTSNPN, SVGIG (reference sequence). Between the trimmed V and J ends, which lost 4 bases and 0 bases, there was a span of 15 bases. The sample is drawn from a study of OX40 agonist ivuxolimab in advanced cancers. Across the whole study: It was permissible to have had prior anti-PD-1, anti-PD-L1 or anti-CTLA-4 therapy, and around 40% had some.

Profiled with immunoSEQ multiplex PCR; TCRdb holds only in-frame clones, not every one. The sample has 55,000 to 65,000 clones, about 88% seen once. Whole-study findings and limits: Compared with CD4+, CD8+ T cells on average had more expanded clones.

The sequences come from CD4+ or CD8+ T cells sorted from blood, collected in a trial of the OX40 agonist ivuxolimab. The chain links TRBV30 to TRBJ1-1; perhaps TRBD1 as D (5 bases). The TCR was taken from an adult with an advanced solid tumor such as melanoma, head and neck, liver or kidney cancer. Written as DNA, the CDR3 is TGTGCCTGGACTTGGGGGGGGTCCCTGAACACTGAAGCTTTCTTT. Its translation: CAWTWGGSLNTEAFF.